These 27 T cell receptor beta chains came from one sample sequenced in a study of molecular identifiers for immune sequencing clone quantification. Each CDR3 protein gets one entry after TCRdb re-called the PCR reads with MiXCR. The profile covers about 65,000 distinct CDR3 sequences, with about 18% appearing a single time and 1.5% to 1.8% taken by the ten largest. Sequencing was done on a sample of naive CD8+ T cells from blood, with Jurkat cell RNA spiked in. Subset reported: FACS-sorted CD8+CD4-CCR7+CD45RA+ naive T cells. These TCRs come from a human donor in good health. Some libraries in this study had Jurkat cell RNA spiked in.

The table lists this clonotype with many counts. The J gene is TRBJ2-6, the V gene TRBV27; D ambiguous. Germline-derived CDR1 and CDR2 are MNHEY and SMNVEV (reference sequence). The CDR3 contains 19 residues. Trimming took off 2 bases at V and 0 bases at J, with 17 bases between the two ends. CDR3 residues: CASSLASPLLVSGANVLTF. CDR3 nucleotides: TGTGCCAGCAGTTTAGCCTCCCCTCTTCTAGTCTCTGGGGCCAACGTCCTGACTTTC.

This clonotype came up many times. CDR3 DNA sequence: TGCAGTGCTAGCGAAATCCGGACAGGGGGGGAGACCCAGTACTTC. This translates into CSASEIRTGGETQYF. The chain links TRBV20-1 to TRBJ2-5; 10 bases are shared with TRBD1. There are 15 residues in the CDR3. Germline values: CDR1 DFQATT, CDR2 SNEGSKA (reference sequence). V lost 3 bases to trimming and J lost 5 bases; unmatched junction nucleotides: 9.

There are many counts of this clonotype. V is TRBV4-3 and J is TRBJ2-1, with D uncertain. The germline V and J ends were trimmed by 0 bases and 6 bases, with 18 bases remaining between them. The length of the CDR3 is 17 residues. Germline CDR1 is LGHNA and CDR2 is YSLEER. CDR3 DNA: TGCGCCAGCAGCCAAGAAAGGCTAGGAGAGTGGCCCAATGAGCAGTTCTTC. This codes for CASSQERLGEWPNEQFF.

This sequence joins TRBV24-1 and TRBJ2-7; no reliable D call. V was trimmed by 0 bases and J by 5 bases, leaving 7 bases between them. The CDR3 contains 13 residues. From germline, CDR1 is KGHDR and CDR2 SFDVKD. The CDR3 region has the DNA TGTGCCACCAGTGATTTGGCCTTCAACGAGCAGTACTTC. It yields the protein CATSDLAFNEQYF.

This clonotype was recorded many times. CDR3 sequence (DNA): TGTGCCAGCGACTGGGCCAGAACTAGCACAGATACGCAGTATTTT. Translating gives CASDWARTSTDTQYF. This chain joins TRBV28 and TRBJ2-3; D unresolved. The CDR3 extends over 15 amino acids. Germline V gives CDR1 MDHEN, CDR2 SYDVKM. The V end was cut by 8 bases, the J end by 0 bases, with 15 bases between.

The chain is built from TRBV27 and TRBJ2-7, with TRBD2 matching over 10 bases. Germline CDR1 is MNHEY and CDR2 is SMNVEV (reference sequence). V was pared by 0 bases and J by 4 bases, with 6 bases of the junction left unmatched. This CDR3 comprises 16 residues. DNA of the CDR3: TGTGCCAGCAGTTTATCGGGACTAGCGAGCAGATACGAGCAGTACTTC. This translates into CASSLSGLASRYEQYF.

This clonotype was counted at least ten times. The CDR3, as DNA: TGCAGCGTTGAAGTGTGGTCGGGACCAACTTCCAATGAGCAGTTCTTC. Its protein is CSVEVWSGPTSNEQFF. The chain recombines TRBV29-1 with TRBJ2-1, with D possibly called TRBD1 or TRBD2 (5 bases each). This CDR3 spans 16 amino acids. From germline, CDR1 is SQVTM and CDR2 ANQGSEA. The germline V and J ends were trimmed by 1 base and 6 bases, with 19 bases remaining between them.

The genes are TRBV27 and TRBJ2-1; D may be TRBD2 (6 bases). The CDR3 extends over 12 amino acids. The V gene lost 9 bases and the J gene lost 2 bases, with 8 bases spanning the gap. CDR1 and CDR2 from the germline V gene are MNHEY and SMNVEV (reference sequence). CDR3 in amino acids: CARDYPYNEQFF. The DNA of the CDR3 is TGTGCCAGGGACTACCCCTACAATGAGCAGTTCTTC.

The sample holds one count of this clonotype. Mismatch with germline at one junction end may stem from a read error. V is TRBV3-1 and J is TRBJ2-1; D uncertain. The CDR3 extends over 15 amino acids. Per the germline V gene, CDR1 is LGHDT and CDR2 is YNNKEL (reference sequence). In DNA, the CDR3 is TGTGCCAGCAGCCCCCTCAACCCCCTGTGGGATGAGCAGTCCTTC. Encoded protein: CASSPLNPLWDEQSF.

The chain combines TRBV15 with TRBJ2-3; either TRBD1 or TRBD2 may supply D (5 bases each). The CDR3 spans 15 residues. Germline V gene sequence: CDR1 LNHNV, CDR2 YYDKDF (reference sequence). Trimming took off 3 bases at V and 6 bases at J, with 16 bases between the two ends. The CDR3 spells CATSSTRWGGDTQYF. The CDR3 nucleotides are TGTGCCACCAGCAGTACTAGGTGGGGCGGGGATACGCAGTATTTT.

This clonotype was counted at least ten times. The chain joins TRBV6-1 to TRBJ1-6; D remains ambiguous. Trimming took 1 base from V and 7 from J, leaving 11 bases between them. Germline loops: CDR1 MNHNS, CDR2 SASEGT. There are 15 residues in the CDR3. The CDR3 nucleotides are TGTGCCAGCAGTGAAGAAGGAGGGAGCAATTCACCCCTCCACTTT. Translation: CASSEEGGSNSPLHF.

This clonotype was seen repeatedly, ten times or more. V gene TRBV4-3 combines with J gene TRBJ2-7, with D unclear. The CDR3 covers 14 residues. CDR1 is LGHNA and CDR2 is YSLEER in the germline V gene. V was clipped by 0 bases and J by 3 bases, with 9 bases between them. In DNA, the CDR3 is TGCGCCAGCAGCCAAGATCTGGAAAACTACGAGCAGTACTTC. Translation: CASSQDLENYEQYF.

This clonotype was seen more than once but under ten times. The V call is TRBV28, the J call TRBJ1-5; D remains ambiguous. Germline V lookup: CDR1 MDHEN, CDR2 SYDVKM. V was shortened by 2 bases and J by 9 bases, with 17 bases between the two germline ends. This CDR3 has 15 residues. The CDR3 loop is CASSLGVGPGRPQHF. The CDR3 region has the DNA TGTGCCAGCAGTTTAGGTGTAGGGCCAGGCAGGCCCCAGCATTTT.

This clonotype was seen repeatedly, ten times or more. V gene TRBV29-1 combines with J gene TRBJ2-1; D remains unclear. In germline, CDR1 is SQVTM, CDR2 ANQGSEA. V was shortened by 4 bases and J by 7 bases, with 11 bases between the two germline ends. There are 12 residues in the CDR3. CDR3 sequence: CSVGLLGNEQFF. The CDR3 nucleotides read TGCAGCGTTGGTCTGTTAGGTAATGAGCAGTTCTTC.

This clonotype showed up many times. CDR3: CASKVAGEHEQFF. The CDR3 DNA reads TGTGCCAGCAAGGTTGCGGGGGAGCATGAGCAGTTCTTC. This chain joins TRBV27 and TRBJ2-1; TRBD2 matches 7 bases. This CDR3 contains 13 residues. CDR1 and CDR2 from the germline V gene are MNHEY and SMNVEV (reference sequence). V gave up 7 bases and J gave up 8 bases; unmatched junction bases: 8.

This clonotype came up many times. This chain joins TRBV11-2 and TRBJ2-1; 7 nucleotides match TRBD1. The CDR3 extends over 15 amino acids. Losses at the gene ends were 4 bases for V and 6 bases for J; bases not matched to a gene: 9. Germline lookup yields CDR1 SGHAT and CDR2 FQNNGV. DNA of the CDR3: TGTGCCAGCAGCTCCGGGACAGCCCCTCGCAATGAGCAGTTCTTC. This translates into CASSSGTAPRNEQFF.

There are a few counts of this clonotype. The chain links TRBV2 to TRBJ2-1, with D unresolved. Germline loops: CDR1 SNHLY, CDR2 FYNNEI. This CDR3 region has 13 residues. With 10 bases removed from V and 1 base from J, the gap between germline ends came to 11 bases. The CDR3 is CANKADSYNEQFF. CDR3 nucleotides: TGTGCCAACAAGGCGGATTCCTACAATGAGCAGTTCTTC.

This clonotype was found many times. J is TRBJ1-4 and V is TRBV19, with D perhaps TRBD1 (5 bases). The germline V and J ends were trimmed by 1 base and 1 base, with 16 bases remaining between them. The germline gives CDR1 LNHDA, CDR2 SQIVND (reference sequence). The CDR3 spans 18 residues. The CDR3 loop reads CASSIAQWGDLTNEKLFF. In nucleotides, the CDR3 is TGTGCCAGTAGTATAGCCCAGTGGGGGGACCTAACTAATGAAAAACTGTTTTTT.

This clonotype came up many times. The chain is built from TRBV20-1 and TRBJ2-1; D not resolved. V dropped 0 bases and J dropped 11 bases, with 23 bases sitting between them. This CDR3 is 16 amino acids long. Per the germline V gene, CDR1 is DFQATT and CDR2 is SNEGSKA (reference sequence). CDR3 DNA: TGCAGTGCTAGAGATTTAATTGGGTGGGATGTAGAGAAGCAGTTCTTC. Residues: CSARDLIGWDVEKQFF.

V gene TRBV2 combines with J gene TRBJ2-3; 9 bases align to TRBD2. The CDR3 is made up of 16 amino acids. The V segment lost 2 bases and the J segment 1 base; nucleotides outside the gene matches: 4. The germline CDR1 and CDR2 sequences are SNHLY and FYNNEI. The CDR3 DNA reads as TGTGCCAGCAGTGAATGGTTAGCGGGAGGCACAGATACGCAGTATTTT. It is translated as CASSEWLAGGTDTQYF.

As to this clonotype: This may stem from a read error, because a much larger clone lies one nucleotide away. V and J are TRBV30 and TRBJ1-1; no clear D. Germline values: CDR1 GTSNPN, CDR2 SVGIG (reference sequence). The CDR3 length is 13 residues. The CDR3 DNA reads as TGTGCCTGGGGGTCAGGACCGAACACTGAAGCTTCCTTT. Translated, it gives CAWGSGPNTEASF.

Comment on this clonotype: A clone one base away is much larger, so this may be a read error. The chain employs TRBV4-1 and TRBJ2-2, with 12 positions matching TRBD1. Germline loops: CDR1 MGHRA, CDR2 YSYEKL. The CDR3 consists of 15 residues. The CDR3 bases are TGCGCCAGCAGCCTAATGGGACAGGGGGCCGGGGAGCTGTGTTTT. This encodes CASSLMGQGAGELCF.

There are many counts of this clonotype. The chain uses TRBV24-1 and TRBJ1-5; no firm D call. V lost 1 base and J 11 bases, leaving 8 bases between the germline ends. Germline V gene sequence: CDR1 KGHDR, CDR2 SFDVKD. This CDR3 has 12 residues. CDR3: CATSDFGVTQHF. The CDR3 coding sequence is TGTGCCACCAGTGATTTCGGGGTGACCCAGCATTTT.

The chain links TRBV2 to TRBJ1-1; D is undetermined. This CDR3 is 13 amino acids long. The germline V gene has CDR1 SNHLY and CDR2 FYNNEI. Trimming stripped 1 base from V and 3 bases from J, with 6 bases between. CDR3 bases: TGTGCCAGCAGTGAAGAAGTGCACACTGAAGCTTTCTTT. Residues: CASSEEVHTEAFF.

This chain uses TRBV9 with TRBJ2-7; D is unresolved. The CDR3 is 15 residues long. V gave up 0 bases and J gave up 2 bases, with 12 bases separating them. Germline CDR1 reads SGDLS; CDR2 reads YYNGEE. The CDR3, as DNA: TGTGCCAGCAGCGTAGGAAGTAGCTCTGCCTACGAGCAGTACTTC. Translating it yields CASSVGSSSAYEQYF.

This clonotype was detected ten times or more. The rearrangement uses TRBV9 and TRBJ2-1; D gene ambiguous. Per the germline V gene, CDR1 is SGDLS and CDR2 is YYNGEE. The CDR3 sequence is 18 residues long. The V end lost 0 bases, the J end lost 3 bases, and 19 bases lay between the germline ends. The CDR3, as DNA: TGTGCCAGCAGCGTAGCTCCCGACACGGGTATCGGCTACAATGAGCAGTTCTTC. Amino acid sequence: CASSVAPDTGIGYNEQFF.

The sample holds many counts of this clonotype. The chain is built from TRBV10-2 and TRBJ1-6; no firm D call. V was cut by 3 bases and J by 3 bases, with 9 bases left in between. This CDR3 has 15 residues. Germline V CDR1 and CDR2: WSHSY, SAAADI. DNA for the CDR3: TGCGCCAGCAGTGATAGACGGGACTATAATTCACCCCTCCACTTT. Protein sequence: CASSDRRDYNSPLHF.